This T cell receptor beta chain was profiled in a study of blood T cell repertoires in COVID-19. Turning to the study itself: Acute and convalescent COVID-19 specimens originated in the United States, Italy and Spain. Sample material is recorded as cDNA or gDNA derived from T cells, B-cell-depleted T cells, or PBMCs.

Original processing notes: How many nucleated cells were present was estimated from reference gene primer amplification. Method: immunoSEQ multiplex PCR; TCRdb's copy keeps in-frame clones and lacks some. V, J and clone size reflect that table, while D and trimming were determined from the DNA. The data show over 400,000 clones, 80% to 90% seen once. In germline, CDR1 is SGHVS, CDR2 FNYEAQ. Trimming took 0 bases from V and 2 from J, leaving 9 bases between them. This CDR3 region has 15 residues. Sequenced input: peripheral blood. The clonotype was recovered from a woman aged 30 to 39 with active or convalescent COVID-19. The chain joins TRBV7-6 to TRBJ2-3, with a weak D call TRBD1 (5 bases). CDR3 amino acids: CASSLALGPTDTQYF. In nucleotides, the CDR3 is TGTGCCAGCAGCTTAGCACTGGGGCCCACAGATACGCAGTATTTT. Full variable domain (rest looked up from reference TRBV7-6 and TRBJ2-3): GAGVSQSPRYKVTKRGQDVALRCDPISGHVSLYWYRQALGQGPEFLTYFNYEAQQDKSGLPNDRFSAERPEGSISTLTIQRTEQRDSAMYRCASSLALGPTDTQYFGPGTRLTVL.